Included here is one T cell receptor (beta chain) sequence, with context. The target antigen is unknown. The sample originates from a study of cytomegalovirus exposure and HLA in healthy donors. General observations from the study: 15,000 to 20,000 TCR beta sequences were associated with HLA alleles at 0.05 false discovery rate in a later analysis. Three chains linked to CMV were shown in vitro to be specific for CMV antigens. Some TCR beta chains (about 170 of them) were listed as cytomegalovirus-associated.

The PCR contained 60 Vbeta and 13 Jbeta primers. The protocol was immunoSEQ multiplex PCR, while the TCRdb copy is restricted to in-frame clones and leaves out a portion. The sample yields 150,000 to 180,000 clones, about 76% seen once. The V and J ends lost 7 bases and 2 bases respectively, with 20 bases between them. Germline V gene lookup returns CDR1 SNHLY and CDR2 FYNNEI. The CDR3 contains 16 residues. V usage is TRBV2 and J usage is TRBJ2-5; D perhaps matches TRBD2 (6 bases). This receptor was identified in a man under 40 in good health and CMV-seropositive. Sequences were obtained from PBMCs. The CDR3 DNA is TGTGCCAGCATCGGGGGAAGGGAGAGCGGGCAAGAGACCCAGTACTTC. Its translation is CASIGGRESGQETQYF.